This entry lists 24 T cell receptor beta chains sequenced from one sample in a study of chemoradiotherapy in HPV16-positive cancers. Sequencing used immunoSEQ multiplex PCR; TCRdb keeps in-frame clones, though not all of them. The sample lists roughly 40,000 clones, more than 75% occurring once. This specimen consisted of blood, obtained from a patient who underwent chemoradiotherapy. Receptors originate from a human donor with HPV-associated anogenital cancer.

The chain couples TRBV28 to TRBJ1-3; D unclear. Germline lookup yields CDR1 MDHEN and CDR2 SYDVKM. Trimming cost V 5 bases and J 3 bases, with 14 bases left between them. The CDR3 sequence is 15 residues long. CDR3 bases: TGTGCCAGCAGTCCATATCCGGACGGTGGAAACACCATATATTTT. This gives the protein CASSPYPDGGNTIYF.

The chain has TRBV5-4 and TRBJ1-5, with D possibly matching TRBD1 (6 bases). The CDR3 consists of 14 residues. The ends were cut back, 4 bases at V and 2 bases at J, with 10 bases in the middle. CDR1 is SGHNT and CDR2 is YYREEE in the germline V gene (reference sequence). The CDR3 DNA reads TGTGCCAGCAGCCTACAGGGCGGCAATCAGCCCCAGCATTTT. Its translation: CASSLQGGNQPQHF.

The CDR3 DNA reads as TGTGCCAGCAGCCAAGGACGGTGGGGATGGGGCACTGAAGCTTTCTTT. It codes for CASSQGRWGWGTEAFF. The chain recombines TRBV14 with TRBJ1-1; D is unresolved. Trimming cost V 1 base and J 4 bases, with 16 bases left between them. Germline V gene data show CDR1 as SGHDN and CDR2 as FVKESK. CDR3 length: 16 amino acids.

The chain is built from TRBV7-9 and TRBJ2-5, with TRBD2 matching 9 bases. This CDR3 has 18 residues. V dropped 7 bases and J dropped 2; count of bases not matched to a gene: 17. From germline, CDR1 is SEHNR and CDR2 FQNEAQ (reference sequence). CDR3 protein: CASTKSGGYSGGQETQYF. CDR3 in DNA: TGTGCCAGCACCAAAAGTGGGGGATATAGCGGGGGTCAAGAGACCCAGTACTTC.

With regard to this clone: One end of the junction does not line up with germline, which may come from a read error. The V gene is TRBV18, the J gene TRBJ1-2, with D perhaps matching TRBD1 (5 bases). The CDR3 loop spans 13 amino acids. Germline values: CDR1 KGHSH, CDR2 LQKENI. The CDR3 is CANSRGGNYGYTF. The CDR3 DNA reads as TGTGCCAACTCAAGGGGCGGCAACTATGGCTACACCTTC.

This clone showed up just a few times. The V gene is TRBV14, the J gene TRBJ1-2, with 7 bases identical to TRBD1. The CDR3 sequence is 14 residues long. The germline CDR1 and CDR2 sequences are SGHDN and FVKESK. The V and J ends lost 0 bases and 7 bases, in that order; junction bases with no gene match: 5. This CDR3 reads CASSQDLGGSGYTF. The DNA of the CDR3 is TGTGCCAGCAGCCAAGATCTAGGGGGCAGTGGCTACACCTTC.

V gene TRBV15 combines with J gene TRBJ1-2; D not certain. Trimming stripped 5 bases from V and 6 bases from J, with 16 bases between. Per the germline V gene, CDR1 is LNHNV and CDR2 is YYDKDF (reference sequence). The CDR3 runs 14 residues. Written as DNA, the CDR3 is TGTGCCACCAGCGGGCTCCAAGTCCCCCATGGCTACACCTTC. It is translated as CATSGLQVPHGYTF.

The chain couples TRBV7-9 to TRBJ2-2, with 9 bases matching TRBD2. V gave up 1 base and J gave up 5 bases; unmatched junction bases: 8. This CDR3 has 17 residues. The V gene's germline CDR1 is SEHNR and CDR2 FQNEAQ (reference sequence). In DNA, the CDR3 is TGTGCCAGCAGCTTAGTTGGCGGGGGGGCCGGGACCGGGGAGCTGTTTTTT. Translated, it gives CASSLVGGGAGTGELFF. The complete variable domain, with remaining parts taken from reference TRBV7-9 and TRBJ2-2, reads DTGVSQNPRHKITKRGQNVTFRCDPISEHNRLYWYRQTLGQGPEFLTYFQNEAQLEKSRLLSDRFSAERPKGSFSTLEIQRTEQGDSAMYLCASSLVGGGAGTGELFFGEGSRLTVL.

The chain joins TRBV28 to TRBJ1-1; D possibly corresponds to TRBD1 (6 bases). Trimming took off 5 bases at V and 10 bases at J, with 14 bases between the two ends. The length of the CDR3 is 12 residues. Germline assignment: CDR1 MDHEN and CDR2 SYDVKM. As DNA, the CDR3 is TGTGCCAGCAGTCAGGGACACCCAACAGCTTTCTTT. It codes for CASSQGHPTAFF. The variable domain in full, with the rest retrieved from reference TRBV28 and TRBJ1-1, is DVKVTQSSRYLVKRTGEKVFLECVQDMDHENMFWYRQDPGLGLRLIYFSYDVKMKEKGDIPEGYSVSREKKERFSLILESASTNQTSMYLCASSQGHPTAFFGQGTRLTVV.

The chain has TRBV6-5 and TRBJ2-1; no definite D call. Germline-derived CDR1 and CDR2 are MNHEY and SVGAGI. Trimming took off 6 bases at V and 5 bases at J, with 14 bases between the two ends. The CDR3 contains 14 residues. In nucleotides, the CDR3 is TGTGCCAGCAGCCTGACCCCACGGGACAATGAGCAGTTCTTC. As protein: CASSLTPRDNEQFF.

V usage is TRBV6-5 and J usage is TRBJ2-7, with D perhaps TRBD1 (5 bases). Germline loops: CDR1 MNHEY, CDR2 SVGAGI. V was shortened by 0 bases and J by 0 bases, with 12 bases between the two germline ends. This CDR3 has 16 amino acids. CDR3 amino acids: CASSYSKSTVSYEQYF. CDR3 coding DNA: TGTGCCAGCAGTTACTCGAAGTCGACAGTCTCCTACGAGCAGTACTTC.

This chain joins TRBV11-2 and TRBJ1-1; tentative D call: TRBD1 (5 bases). Deletions cut 0 bases from V and 2 bases from J, with 13 bases between. The CDR3 has 16 amino acids. The V gene's germline CDR1 is SGHAT and CDR2 FQNNGV. CDR3 nucleotide sequence: TGTGCCAGCAGCTTAGATGTTGGGACGGGTAACACTGAAGCTTTCTTT. Residues: CASSLDVGTGNTEAFF.

This chain uses TRBV6-1 with TRBJ1-2; D remains unclear. The CDR3 extends over 12 amino acids. Germline values: CDR1 MNHNS, CDR2 SASEGT. The ends were cut back, 5 bases at V and 12 bases at J, with 16 bases in the middle. The CDR3 coding sequence is TGTGCCAGCAGTCCCGAATTCGGGGTTCACACCTTC. Protein: CASSPEFGVHTF.

The chain links TRBV25-1 to TRBJ1-1; TRBD1 agrees at 7 bases. After removal of 1 base from V and 5 bases from J, the junction contained 7 bases not matched to a gene. The germline gives CDR1 MGHDK, CDR2 SYGVNS. The CDR3 sequence is 15 residues long. The CDR3 sequence: CASSESGGAWTEAFF. The CDR3 bases are TGTGCCAGCAGTGAATCAGGGGGAGCGTGGACTGAAGCTTTCTTT.

The genes are TRBV11-2 and TRBJ1-1, with D hard to call. Germline V CDR1 and CDR2: SGHAT, FQNNGV. This CDR3 has 16 residues. V was pared by 10 bases and J by 6 bases, with 27 bases between. For the CDR3, the DNA is TGTGCCACCCGCAAGGGCGATTTTACGGACTATGCTGAAGCTTTCTTT. Protein: CATRKGDFTDYAEAFF.

The chain recombines TRBV5-8 with TRBJ2-3; D remains unclear. Trimming pared 0 bases from V and 5 bases from J, leaving 4 bases between. The CDR3 has 12 residues. Germline V gene lookup returns CDR1 SGHTS and CDR2 YDEGEE. The CDR3 nucleotides are TGTGCCAGCAGCTTGGAAATAGATACGCAGTATTTT. Amino acid sequence: CASSLEIDTQYF.

The rearrangement links TRBV5-1 to TRBJ1-3, with no clear D. CDR3 length equals 14 residues. Trimming removed 0 bases from V and 4 bases from J, with 8 bases in between. Germline CDR1 SGHRS, CDR2 YFSETQ. The CDR3: CASSLGGEGNTIYF. For the CDR3, the DNA is TGCGCCAGCAGCTTGGGAGGAGAGGGAAACACCATATATTTT.

V usage is TRBV11-2 and J usage is TRBJ1-1, with TRBD1 as a possible D gene (5 bases). V was clipped by 5 bases and J by 5 bases, with 21 bases between them. The CDR3 has 16 residues. CDR1 SGHAT and CDR2 FQNNGV come from the germline V gene. CDR3 in DNA: TGTGCCAGCAGCCCCCCCCGGGGGACTGTACGAACTGAAGCTTTCTTT. As protein: CASSPPRGTVRTEAFF.

The chain combines TRBV11-2 with TRBJ1-5; possible D gene TRBD1, 6 bases. Trimming cost V 7 bases and J 7 bases, with 23 bases left between them. The CDR3 is 16 residues long. CDR1 and CDR2 from the germline V gene are SGHAT and FQNNGV. CDR3 loop: CASISQPGGLSQPQHF. CDR3 coding DNA: TGTGCCAGCATCTCACAACCCGGGGGCCTAAGCCAGCCCCAGCATTTT. The full variable domain, completed using reference TRBV11-2 and TRBJ1-5, is EAGVAQSPRYKIIEKRQSVAFWCNPISGHATLYWYQQILGQGPKLLIQFQNNGVVDDSQLPKDRFSAERLKGVDSTLKIQPAKLEDSAVYLCASISQPGGLSQPQHFGDGTRLSIL.

This clone has just one count. The CDR3 sequence is CASSSAGDNEQFF. DNA of the CDR3: TGTGCCAGCAGCTCCGCCGGAGACAATGAGCAGTTCTTC. The rearrangement uses TRBV5-6 and TRBJ2-1; no clear D. Germline values: CDR1 SGHDT, CDR2 YYEEEE. With 3 bases removed from V and 5 bases from J, the gap between germline ends came to 9 bases. The CDR3 is made up of 13 amino acids.

The chain has TRBV6-1 and TRBJ1-2, with 7 bases matching TRBD1. Germline CDR1 MNHNS, CDR2 SASEGT. This CDR3 is built from 13 residues. Trimming cost V 5 bases and J 2 bases; bases outside gene matches: 2. Here the CDR3 reads CASSIGGNYGYTF. The CDR3 DNA reads TGTGCCAGCAGTATAGGGGGCAACTATGGCTACACCTTC.

V and J are TRBV5-1 and TRBJ2-7, with 10 positions matching TRBD1. CDR1 is SGHRS, CDR2 YFSETQ, per germline. V was clipped by 0 bases and J by 7 bases; unmatched bases: 7. The CDR3 extends over 15 amino acids. The DNA for the CDR3 is TGCGCCAGCAGCTTGGCTCGGGACAGGGGTCAAGAGCAGTACTTC. Translating gives CASSLARDRGQEQYF.

The V gene is TRBV5-1, the J gene TRBJ1-5, with 12 bases matching TRBD1. The ends lost 3 bases at V and 6 bases at J; junction bases unmatched: 7. The CDR3 runs 16 residues. The germline V gene encodes CDR1 SGHRS and CDR2 YFSETQ. The CDR3 DNA reads TGCGCCAGCAGCTCAGGGGACAGGGGGCCGTCTCAGCCCCAGCATTTT. This encodes CASSSGDRGPSQPQHF.

This chain connects TRBV7-2 to TRBJ2-1; perhaps TRBD2 as D (6 bases). The CDR3 has 13 amino acids. The germline CDR1 and CDR2 sequences are SGHTA and FQGNSA. V lost 6 bases and J lost 9, with 15 bases in between. CDR3 loop: CASSWDSQAEQFF. CDR3 nucleotides: TGTGCCAGCAGTTGGGACTCGCAAGCTGAGCAGTTCTTC.